This note documents a single TCR beta chain sequence. The antigen is undetermined. The sample belongs to a study of metastatic and nonmetastatic thyroid tumors. Overall study context: Patients with malignant and benign thyroid disease provided blood and tumor or nodule tissue, whose repertoires were compared. Study-wide findings and caveats: A significant increase in TCR beta diversity was reportedly seen in malignant thyroid tumors relative to benign nodules, in blood and tumor.

TCRdb re-processed the PCR reads through MiXCR. Of about 3,800 clones in the sample, 30% to 40% were seen once. CDR3 size: 17 residues. Trimming left V 4 bases short and J 1 base short, with 17 bases between. Germline CDR1 and CDR2: SGHDN and FVKESK. The entire patient cohort was treatment-naive prior to thyroid surgery. This TCR came from a male donor with papillary thyroid cancer or a benign thyroid nodule (not recorded which). Some clones in this sample may be carry-over from other donors' samples. This chain uses TRBV14 with TRBJ2-1; D is possibly TRBD1 (5 bases). Sequenced material: adjacent normal tissue. The CDR3 sequence is CASSPSLGLVSYNEQFF. CDR3 DNA: TGTGCCAGCAGCCCCTCATTGGGGCTTGTTTCCTACAATGAGCAGTTCTTC. Drawing the rest from reference TRBV14 and TRBJ2-1, the complete variable domain is EAGVTQFPSHSVIEKGQTVTLRCDPISGHDNLYWYRRVMGKEIKFLLHFVKESKQDESGMPNNRFLAERTGGTYSTLKVQPAELEDSGVYFCASSPSLGLVSYNEQFFGPGTRLTVL.